The rows below give T cell receptor beta chains drawn from one sample of a study of blood T cells in healthy people across ages. TCRdb reprocessed the 5' RACE reads with MiXCR, giving one entry per CDR3 protein. The sample yields around 1.5 million distinct CDR3 sequences, roughly 40% seen once. Sequenced input: blood. These receptors all stem from a young woman in good health. Each CDR3 is given with its conserved first and last residue. The D gene is left open where the match is weak. Clone size, where shown, is once, few, many, or a class for clones that have expanded.

>NA|TRBJ2-4|few|TRBV27
CASSLTATTKNIQYF
TGTGCCAGCAGCTTAACTGCTACTACCAAAAACATTCAGTACTTC
>NA|TRBJ2-1|NA|TRBV10-3
CAVSEAGLAYNEQFF
TGTGCCGTCAGTGAGGCCGGACTGGCATACAATGAGCAGTTCTTC
>TRBD1|TRBJ2-7|few|TRBV6-5
CASSFSGTGAYEQYF
TGTGCCAGCAGTTTTTCCGGGACAGGGGCCTACGAGCAGTACTTC
>TRBD1|TRBJ1-4|NA|TRBV6-6
CASSYPTGKGEKLFF
TGTGCCAGCAGTTACCCGACAGGGAAGGGTGAAAAACTGTTTTTT
>TRBD1|TRBJ1-1|NA|TRBV6-1
CASRTGPIMNTEAFF
TGTGCCAGCAGGACAGGGCCCATCATGAACACTGAAGCTTTCTTT
>TRBD1|TRBJ2-7|few|TRBV20-1
CSARALDRGLDEQYF
TGCAGTGCTAGAGCCCTGGACAGGGGGTTGGACGAGCAGTACTTC
>NA|TRBJ1-1|NA|TRBV12-3/TRBV12-4
CASSPRTEPGTEAFF
TGTGCCAGCAGTCCAAGGACAGAGCCCGGTACTGAAGCTTTCTTT
>TRBD1|TRBJ2-2|few|TRBV4-1
CASSQDPINWGQPFANTGELFF
TGCGCCAGCAGCCAAGACCCTATAAACTGGGGACAGCCGTTCGCGAACACCGGGGAGCTGTTTTTT
>TRBD1|TRBJ2-1|NA|TRBV9
CASSVGQGRDEQFF
TGTGCCAGCAGCGTGGGACAGGGTCGCGATGAGCAGTTCTTC
>TRBD2|TRBJ2-1|few|TRBV20-1
CSARDRASGRLSFYNEQFF
TGCAGTGCTAGAGATCGAGCAAGCGGGAGATTAAGCTTTTACAATGAGCAGTTCTTC
>NA|TRBJ2-5|NA|TRBV2
CAIPPAYF
TGTGCCATCCCACCGGCGTACTTC
>TRBD2|TRBJ2-3|few|TRBV12-3/TRBV12-4
CASSPPGTSRDTQYF
TGTGCCAGCAGTCCCCCCGGGACTAGCAGAGATACGCAGTATTTT
>NA|TRBJ1-1|NA|TRBV12-3/TRBV12-4
CASSFGKGTEAFF
TGTGCCAGCAGTTTCGGAAAGGGAACTGAAGCTTTCTTT
>NA|TRBJ2-7|few|TRBV7-2
CASSPGRALTCEQYF
TGTGCCAGCAGCCCGGGGCGGGCTCTTACCTGCGAGCAGTACTTC
>TRBD1|TRBJ2-1|few|TRBV5-1
CASSVGQGGEQFF
TGCGCCAGCAGCGTGGGACAGGGAGGTGAGCAGTTCTTC
>NA|TRBJ1-2|few|TRBV9
CASHADSNPYGYTF
TGTGCCAGTCACGCGGATTCCAACCCCTATGGCTACACCTTC
>TRBD2|TRBJ2-1|few|TRBV7-9
CASSPRERLNEQFF
TGTGCCAGCAGCCCGCGGGAGCGGCTCAATGAGCAGTTCTTC
>NA|TRBJ2-4|NA|TRBV20-1
CSARGEAKNIQYF
TGCAGTGCTAGAGGGGAGGCCAAAAACATTCAGTACTTC
>TRBD2|TRBJ2-7|NA|TRBV6-5
CASSSYTRTSGYEQYF
TGTGCCAGCAGCTCCTACACCAGGACTAGCGGGTACGAGCAGTACTTC
>NA|TRBJ2-1|NA|TRBV7-2
CASSLSTRTYNEQFF
TGTGCCAGCAGCTTGTCGACCCGCACCTACAATGAGCAGTTCTTC
>TRBD2|TRBJ2-1|few|TRBV28
CASSSAGTRLNNEQFF
TGTGCCAGCAGTTCCGCCGGGACTAGGTTAAACAATGAGCAGTTCTTC
>NA|TRBJ2-1|NA|TRBV7-2
CASSLRARGSEQFF
TGTGCCAGCAGCCTCCGGGCTCGGGGCAGTGAGCAGTTCTTC
>NA|TRBJ1-1|NA|TRBV7-3
CASTLGGSYTEAFF
TGTGCCAGCACCTTAGGAGGGTCCTACACTGAAGCTTTCTTT
>TRBD2|TRBJ2-1|NA|TRBV12-3/TRBV12-4
CASRKTGGPPEQFF
TGTGCCAGCAGAAAAACGGGGGGGCCACCTGAGCAGTTCTTC
>NA|TRBJ2-1|NA|TRBV24-1
CATSVSGKAYEQFF
TGTGCCACCAGTGTTTCCGGGAAGGCCTATGAGCAGTTCTTC
>NA|TRBJ2-2|NA|TRBV6-6
CASGANTGELFF
TGTGCCAGCGGGGCAAACACCGGGGAGCTGTTTTTT
>NA|TRBJ2-3|few|TRBV4-1
CASSHTLDTQYF
TGCGCCAGCAGCCATACGCTGGATACGCAGTATTTT
>TRBD1|TRBJ2-5|NA|TRBV6-1
CASRLDRGEYF
TGTGCCAGCAGGCTGGACAGGGGGGAGTACTTC
>TRBD1|TRBJ1-1|few|TRBV6-5
CASSWTGFGTEAFF
TGTGCCAGCAGTTGGACAGGGTTCGGCACTGAAGCTTTCTTT
>TRBD2|TRBJ2-7|NA|TRBV27
CATGTSGYYEQYF
TGTGCCACCGGGACTAGCGGGTACTACGAGCAGTACTTC
>NA|TRBJ2-1|once|TRBV11-2
CASSGGQYNEQFF
TGTGCCAGCAGCGGAGGGCAGTACAATGAGCAGTTCTTC
>TRBD1|TRBJ2-7|few|TRBV6-1
CASSIRDREYEQYF
TGTGCCAGCAGTATCCGGGACAGAGAATACGAGCAGTACTTC
>TRBD2|TRBJ2-4|NA|TRBV20-1
CSAIAGGWVEQYF
TGCAGTGCGATAGCGGGAGGTTGGGTAGAGCAGTACTTC
>NA|TRBJ1-2|few|TRBV11-2
CASSPPQGHGYTF
TGTGCCAGCAGCCCCCCTCAGGGGCACGGCTACACCTTC
>NA|TRBJ2-1|NA|TRBV15
CATSRDSYLVGTQFF
TGTGCCACCAGCAGAGATTCGTACCTTGTGGGGACCCAGTTCTTC
>NA|TRBJ2-3|few|TRBV9
CASSGNPTDTQYF
TGTGCCAGCAGCGGTAACCCCACAGATACGCAGTATTTT
>NA|TRBJ2-1|few|TRBV7-6
CASSSVTQGNYNEQFF
TGTGCCAGCAGCTCCGTGACCCAAGGAAATTACAATGAGCAGTTCTTC
>NA|TRBJ2-7|few|TRBV20-1
CSARDGTGTLEQYF
TGCAGTGCTAGAGATGGGACTGGGACTTTGGAGCAGTACTTC
>TRBD1|TRBJ1-4|NA|TRBV18
CASSPGTGVWKLFF
TGTGCCAGCTCACCGGGGACAGGGGTCTGGAAACTGTTTTTT
>TRBD2|TRBJ2-3|NA|TRBV6-5
CASRTGRGTQYF
TGTGCCAGCAGAACTGGGCGGGGGACGCAGTATTTT
>TRBD2|TRBJ2-7|NA|TRBV4-2
CASTPGLAGVVEQYF
TGTGCCAGCACCCCTGGACTAGCGGGAGTGGTCGAGCAGTACTTC
>NA|TRBJ2-7|once|TRBV5-1
CASSSDYNYNEQYF
TGCGCCAGCAGCTCAGACTACAACTACAATGAGCAGTACTTC
>NA|TRBJ1-5|few|TRBV12-3/TRBV12-4
CASSYEPSNQPQHF
TGTGCCAGCAGTTACGAGCCCAGCAATCAGCCCCAGCATTTT
>NA|TRBJ1-1|NA|TRBV28
CATSWADTEAFF
TGTGCCACCTCTTGGGCGGACACTGAAGCTTTCTTT
>NA|TRBJ1-1|once|TRBV28
CASSLEPGVNTEAFF
TGTGCCAGCAGTTTAGAGCCGGGGGTGAACACTGAAGCTTTCTTT
>NA|TRBJ1-5|NA|TRBV4-2
CASSHSIGTYQPQHF
TGTGCCAGCAGCCATTCAATCGGAACCTATCAGCCCCAGCATTTT
>NA|TRBJ2-4|NA|TRBV5-1
CASSLVPDGVAKNIQYF
TGCGCCAGCAGCTTGGTCCCAGACGGCGTGGCCAAAAACATTCAGTACTTC
>TRBD2|TRBJ2-1|few|TRBV7-2
CASSLAGRERYDEQFF
TGTGCCAGCAGCTTAGCGGGGCGGGAGAGATACGATGAGCAGTTCTTC